This TCR beta chain was observed in a study of cytomegalovirus exposure and HLA in healthy donors. Clones were sequenced by immunoSEQ multiplex PCR, and TCRdb holds only the in-frame ones, with some missing. The sample includes fewer than 120,000 clones, approximately 89% of them seen just once. While the first cohort had 650 to 850 subjects, the donors belonged to the separate validation cohort of over a hundred subjects. CDR1 is MNHNY and CDR2 is SVGAGI in the germline V gene (reference sequence). Trimming cost V 7 bases and J 5 bases, with 11 bases left between them. This CDR3 has 12 residues. In regard to this clone: Antigen unknown.

General observations from the study: The listing of roughly 160 TCR beta chains classed them as cytomegalovirus-associated.

The genes are TRBV6-6 and TRBJ1-1, with D maybe TRBD1 (6 bases). Sequenced input: PBMCs. The receptor was isolated from a woman between 18 and 29 years old in good health and CMV-seronegative. The CDR3 reads CASNIGGTEAFF. The CDR3 nucleotides are TGTGCCAGCAACATAGGGGGTACTGAAGCTTTCTTT.